This T cell receptor (beta chain) emerged from a study of blood T cell repertoires in COVID-19. Study in general: Donors in the United States, Italy and Spain gave samples during acute or convalescent COVID-19. Nucleic acid was either cDNA or gDNA, and it came from T cells, B-cell-depleted T cells, or PBMCs.

The V and J ends lost 3 bases and 0 bases respectively, with 8 bases between them. Germline V gene lookup returns CDR1 SEHNR and CDR2 FQNEAQ (reference sequence). This CDR3 spans 15 amino acids. Under the authors' procedure: Cell counts per sample came from amplifying reference gene primers. The repertoire was sequenced with immunoSEQ multiplex PCR; TCRdb's copy has only in-frame clones and lacks some. For V, J and clone size, that table is used; D and trimming come from the DNA. The sample holds some 130,000 clones, approximately 87% seen once. This TCR was sampled from a human donor in a cohort sampled during active COVID-19. The chain links TRBV7-9 to TRBJ1-4; tentatively, D is TRBD1 (5 bases). What was sequenced was peripheral blood. The CDR3 reads CASSFQGATNEKLFF. Written as DNA, the CDR3 is TGTGCCAGCAGCTTCCAGGGCGCAACTAATGAAAAACTGTTTTTT.